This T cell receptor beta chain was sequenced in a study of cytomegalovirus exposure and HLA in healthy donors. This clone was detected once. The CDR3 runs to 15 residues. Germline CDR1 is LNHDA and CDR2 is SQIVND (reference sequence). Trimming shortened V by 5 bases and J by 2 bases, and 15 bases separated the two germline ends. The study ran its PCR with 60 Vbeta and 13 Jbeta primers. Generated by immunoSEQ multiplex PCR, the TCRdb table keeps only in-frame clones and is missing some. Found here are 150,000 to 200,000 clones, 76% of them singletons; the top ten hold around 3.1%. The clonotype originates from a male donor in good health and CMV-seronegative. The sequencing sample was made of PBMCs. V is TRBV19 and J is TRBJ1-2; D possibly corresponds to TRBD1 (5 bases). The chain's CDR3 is CASSASSTANYGYTF. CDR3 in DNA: TGTGCCAGTAGTGCGTCCTCGACAGCCAACTATGGCTACACCTTC.